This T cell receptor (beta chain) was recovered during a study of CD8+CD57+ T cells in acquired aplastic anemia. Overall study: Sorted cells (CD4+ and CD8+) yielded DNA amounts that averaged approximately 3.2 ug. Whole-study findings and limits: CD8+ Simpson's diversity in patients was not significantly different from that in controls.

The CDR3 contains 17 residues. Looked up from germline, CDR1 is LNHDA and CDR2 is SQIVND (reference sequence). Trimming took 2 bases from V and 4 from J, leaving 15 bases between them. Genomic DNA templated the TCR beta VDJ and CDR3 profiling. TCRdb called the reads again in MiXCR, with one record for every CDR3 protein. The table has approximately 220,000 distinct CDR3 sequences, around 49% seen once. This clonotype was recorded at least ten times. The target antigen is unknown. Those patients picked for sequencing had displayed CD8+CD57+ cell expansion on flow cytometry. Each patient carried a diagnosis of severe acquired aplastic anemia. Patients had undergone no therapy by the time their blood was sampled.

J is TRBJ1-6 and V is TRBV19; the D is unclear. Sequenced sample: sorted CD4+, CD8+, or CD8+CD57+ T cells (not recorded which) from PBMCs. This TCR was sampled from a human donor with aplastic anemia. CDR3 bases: TGTGCCAGTAGTATAATGCGGGCGGACCCATATAATTCACCCCTCCACTTT. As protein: CASSIMRADPYNSPLHF.